This T cell receptor (beta chain) is drawn from a study of T-cell reconstitution after alpha-beta-depleted transplantation in children. Overall study results and limits: Two months or so post-transplant, alpha-beta T cells reportedly derived from several hundred expanded graft clones. Counts and diversity of T cells one year after transplant came mostly from newly produced T cells. Surviving recipient T cells and thymic progenitors produced the high day-60 TCRbeta diversity seen in some patients.

On this clonotype itself: Its antigen is as yet unknown.

TCRbeta library construction was performed incorporating unique molecular identifiers. Each CDR3 protein gets one entry after TCRdb re-called the PCR reads with MiXCR. In the table there are about 830,000 distinct CDR3 sequences, approximately 15% of which are singletons. The germline V and J ends were trimmed by 3 bases and 0 bases, with 12 bases remaining between them. Looked up from germline, CDR1 is SGHTA and CDR2 is FQGNSA. The CDR3 extends over 15 amino acids. The receptor comes from a male patient younger than 18 who had a stem cell transplant for acute lymphoblastic leukemia, so the T cells may come from the graft donor. The sequencing here drew on PBMCs, mostly from graft donor cells, taken 360 days after TCRalphabeta/CD19-depleted stem cell transplant. The V gene is TRBV7-2, the J gene TRBJ2-7; D unresolved. The CDR3 here is CASSFLDFSSYEQYF. The CDR3 DNA sequence: TGTGCCAGCAGCTTTCTAGACTTCAGCTCCTACGAGCAGTACTTC. Using reference TRBV7-2 and TRBJ2-7 for the parts outside the CDR3, the full variable domain is GAGVSQSPSNKVTEKGKDVELRCDPISGHTALYWYRQSLGQGLEFLIYFQGNSAPDKSGLPSDRFSAERTGGSVSTLTIQRTQQEDSAVYLCASSFLDFSSYEQYFGPGTRLTVT.